This entry concerns a single TCR beta chain. The antigen this receptor binds is unknown. No much larger clone exists at a distance of one base, and base qualities are not known. TCRbeta CDR3 regions were amplified from genomic DNA by means of the immunoSEQ Assay, a bias-controlled multiplex PCR. As for how the authors treated the data: Nucleated cell counts per sample were estimated from amplification of reference gene primers within the assay. Sequence reads were collapsed and filtered to measure the absolute abundance of every unique TCRbeta CDR3 rearrangement. For each sample, productive Simpson clonality was calculated as the square root of Simpson's diversity index over productive rearrangements. TCRdb stores this immuneACCESS table with in-frame sequences only. Part of the clones is absent; in the studies checked, under half of the shortfall reflects unresolved V genes, and no reason is known for the rest. Clone size and V and J calls were adopted from that table, with D and trimming inferred from the DNA. The sample records 250,000 or so clones, about 70% of which are singletons. The biggest ten clones account for 3.3% of the sample.

Whole blood was collected in K2EDTA tubes by collaborating institutions according to the institutions' own protocols. Collaborator samples were shipped for TCRbeta analysis as frozen whole blood, isolated PBMCs, or DNA extracted from either sample type. This entry comes from a study of blood T cell repertoires in COVID-19 (dated by TCRdb to the early 2020s). Some background on the complete study: Samples covering the acute and convalescent phases of COVID-19 were provided by collaborators in the United States, Italy and Spain. The repertoires were released in a freely available public database meant as a resource for research on the immune response to SARS-CoV-2. The samples were drawn from the first 160 participants of the ongoing ImmuneRACE study and from over 950 subjects provided by 6 global collaborators. Subjects who had been exposed to COVID-19, were actively infected with it, or had recovered from it provided the deeply sampled blood TCRbeta repertoires that made up the dataset. Where HLA class I and class II types were available, the types were taken from metadata supplied by the sample provider, not from assay-based typing. The prospective study material was composed of cDNA or gDNA derived from T cells, B-cell-depleted T cells, or PBMCs. The sample metadata nearly always contained a de-identified subject ID, COVID-19 status, age in years and sex.

The CDR3 holds 15 amino acids from the cysteine to the phenylalanine. Just CDR3 DNA is preserved here, 45 bases in frame from base 1. The germline V gene yields MGHDK for CDR1 and SYGVNS for CDR2. Germline trimming amounts to 6 bases on V and 2 bases on J, with 5 as the count of junction bases outside the gene matches. The research as a whole found: The amount of clinical and demographic metadata varied by source and participant and was provided uncurated.

The receptor comes from a woman of 80 years or more with acute or convalescent COVID-19. The sequencing sample was made of peripheral blood. In this chain, TRBV25-1 is recombined with TRBJ2-3; 10 nucleotides in the junction match TRBD2. The DNA sequence is TGTGCCAGCAGAACGGGACTAGCGACCACAGATACGCAGTATTTT. Protein translation: CASRTGLATTDTQYF.